This record covers a single T cell receptor beta chain. Its antigen is not identified. The study ran its PCR with 60 Vbeta and 13 Jbeta primers. The repertoire was sequenced with immunoSEQ multiplex PCR; TCRdb's copy has only in-frame clones and lacks some. The sample shows about 180,000 clones, 85% of them seen only once. The data were obtained in a study of cytomegalovirus exposure and HLA in healthy donors. Study conclusions and caveats: Immune exposure data for these donors was limited to CMV serostatus.

The sequenced sample was PBMCs. The TCR sequence derives from a boy aged 2-15 years in good health and CMV-seronegative.

CDR3 sequence (DNA): TGTGCCAGCAGCTCAAGGCGTAGCGGGAGCAGGTCCTACAATGAGCAGTTCTTC. Translation: CASSSRRSGSRSYNEQFF. The genes are TRBV7-6 and TRBJ2-1; 9 nucleotides align to TRBD2. The V gene end was trimmed by 4 bases and the J gene end by 1 base; junction bases not matched to a gene: 11. The CDR3 has 18 amino acids. CDR1 and CDR2 (germline): SGHVS, FNYEAQ.